These 4 T cell receptor beta chains originate from one sample sequenced in a study of blood T cell repertoires in COVID-19. Produced via immunoSEQ multiplex PCR; TCRdb's table is partial and in-frame only. The sample records roughly 140,000 clones, roughly 85% being singletons. Sequenced input: peripheral blood. All receptors come from a man between 65 and 85 years old with acute or convalescent COVID-19.

CDR3 in amino acids: CASSQQGDNEQFF. As DNA, the CDR3 is TGCGCCAGCAGCCAACAGGGTGACAATGAGCAGTTCTTC. The chain couples TRBV4-1 to TRBJ2-1, with TRBD1 as a possible D gene (5 bases). Germline V gives CDR1 MGHRA, CDR2 YSYEKL. The CDR3 extends over 13 amino acids. V was shortened by 2 bases and J by 5 bases, with 7 bases between the two germline ends.

The rearrangement joins TRBV7-2 to TRBJ2-5; tentatively, D is TRBD2 (6 bases). Trimming removed 3 bases from V and 5 bases from J, with 13 bases in between. Germline-derived CDR1 and CDR2 are SGHTA and FQGNSA. The CDR3 contains 14 residues. CDR3 DNA: TGTGCCAGCAGCTTCGGGGGAGGCCGGGAGACCCAGTACTTC. Translation: CASSFGGGRETQYF.

The V gene is TRBV15, the J gene TRBJ2-7, with 9 positions matching TRBD2. Germline CDR1 and CDR2: LNHNV and YYDKDF (reference sequence). This CDR3 is 14 amino acids long. V lost 6 bases to trimming and J lost 5 bases; unmatched junction nucleotides: 8. Here the CDR3 DNA reads TGTGCCACCAGAGTTAGCGGGAGTTCCCACGAGCAGTACTTC. Translation: CATRVSGSSHEQYF.

The rearrangement links TRBV27 to TRBJ1-5; 7 nucleotides match TRBD1. With V trimmed by 3 bases and J by 5 bases, 10 bases remained unmatched. Germline V gene data show CDR1 as MNHEY and CDR2 as SMNVEV (reference sequence). The CDR3 covers 16 residues. CDR3 sequence (DNA): TGTGCCAGCAGTTTGCCGACAGGGAAGTTTTATCAGCCCCAGCATTTT. Its translation is CASSLPTGKFYQPQHF.